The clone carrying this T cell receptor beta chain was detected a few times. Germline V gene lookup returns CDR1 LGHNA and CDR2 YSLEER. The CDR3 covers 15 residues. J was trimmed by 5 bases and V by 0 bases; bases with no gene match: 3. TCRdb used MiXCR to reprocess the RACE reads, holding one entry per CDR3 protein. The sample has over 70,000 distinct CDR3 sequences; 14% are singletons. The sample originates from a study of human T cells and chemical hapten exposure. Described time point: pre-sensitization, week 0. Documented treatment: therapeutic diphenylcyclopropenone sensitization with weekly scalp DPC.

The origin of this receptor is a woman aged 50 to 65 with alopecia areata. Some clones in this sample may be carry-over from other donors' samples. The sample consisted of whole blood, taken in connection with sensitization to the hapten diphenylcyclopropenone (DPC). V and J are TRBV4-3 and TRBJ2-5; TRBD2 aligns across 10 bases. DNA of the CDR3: TGCGCCAGCAGCCAAGAGACTAGCGGGTCTGAGACCCAGTACTTC. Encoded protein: CASSQETSGSETQYF.